This T cell receptor beta chain was sequenced in a study of shared clonotypes between healthy human individuals. Trimming left V 6 bases short and J 3 bases short, with 9 bases between. Looked up from germline, CDR1 is MDHEN and CDR2 is SYDVKM. There are 13 residues in the CDR3. Here immunoSEQ multiplex PCR was the method, and the copy in TCRdb shows in-frame clones only, minus some. In the table there are over 400,000 clones, about 72% of which are singletons. Sequencing was carried out using PBMCs. The TCR comes from a woman between 35 and 50 years old in good health. Some clones in this sample may be carry-over from other donors' samples. The V call is TRBV28, the J call TRBJ1-3; D not resolved. In nucleotides, the CDR3 is TGTGCCAGCAGGGTCCCCGGTGGAAACACCATATATTTT. Translated, it gives CASRVPGGNTIYF.